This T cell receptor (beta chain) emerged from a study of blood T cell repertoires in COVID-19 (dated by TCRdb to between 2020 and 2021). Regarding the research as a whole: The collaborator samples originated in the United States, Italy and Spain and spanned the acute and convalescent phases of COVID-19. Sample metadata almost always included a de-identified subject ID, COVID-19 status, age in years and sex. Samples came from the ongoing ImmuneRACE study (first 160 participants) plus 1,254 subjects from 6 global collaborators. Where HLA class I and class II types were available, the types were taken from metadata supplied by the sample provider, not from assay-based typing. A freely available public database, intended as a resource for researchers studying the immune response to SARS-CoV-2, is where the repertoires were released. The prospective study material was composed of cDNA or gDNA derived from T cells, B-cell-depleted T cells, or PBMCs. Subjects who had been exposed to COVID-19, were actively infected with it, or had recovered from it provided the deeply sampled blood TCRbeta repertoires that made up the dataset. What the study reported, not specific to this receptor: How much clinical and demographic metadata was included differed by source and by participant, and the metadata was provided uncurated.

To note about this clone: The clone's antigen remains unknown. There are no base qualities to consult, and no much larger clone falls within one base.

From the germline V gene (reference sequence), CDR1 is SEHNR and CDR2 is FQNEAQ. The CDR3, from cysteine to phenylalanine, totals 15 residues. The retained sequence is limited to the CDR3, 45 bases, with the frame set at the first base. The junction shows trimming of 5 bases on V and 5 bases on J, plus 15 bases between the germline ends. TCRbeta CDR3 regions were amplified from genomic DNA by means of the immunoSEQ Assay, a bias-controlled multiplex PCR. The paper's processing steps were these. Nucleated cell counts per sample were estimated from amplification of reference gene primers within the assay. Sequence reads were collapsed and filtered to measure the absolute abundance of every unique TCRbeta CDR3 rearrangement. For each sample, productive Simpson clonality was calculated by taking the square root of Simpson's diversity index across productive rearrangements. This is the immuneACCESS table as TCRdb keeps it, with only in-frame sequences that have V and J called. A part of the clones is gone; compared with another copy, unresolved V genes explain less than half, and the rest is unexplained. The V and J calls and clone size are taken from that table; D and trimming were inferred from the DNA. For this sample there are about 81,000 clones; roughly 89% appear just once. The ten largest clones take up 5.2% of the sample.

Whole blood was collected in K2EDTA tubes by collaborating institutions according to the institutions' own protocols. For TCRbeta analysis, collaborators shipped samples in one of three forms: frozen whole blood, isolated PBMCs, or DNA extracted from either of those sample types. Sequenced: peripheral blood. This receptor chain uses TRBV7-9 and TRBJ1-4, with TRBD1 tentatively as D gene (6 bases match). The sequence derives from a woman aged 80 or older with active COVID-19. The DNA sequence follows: TGTGCCAGCAGCATCCGGACAGTCTCAAATGAAAAACTGTTTTTT. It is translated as CASSIRTVSNEKLFF. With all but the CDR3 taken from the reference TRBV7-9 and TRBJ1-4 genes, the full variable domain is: DTGVSQNPRHKITKRGQNVTFRCDPISEHNRLYWYRQTLGQGPEFLTYFQNEAQLEKSRLLSDRFSAERPKGSFSTLEIQRTEQGDSAMYLCASSIRTVSNEKLFFGSGTQLSVL.